Each of the 7 T cell receptor gamma chains below was sequenced from the same sample in a study of Vγ9Vδ2 T cells in congenital toxoplasmosis. TRGC- and TRDC-specific primers primed one-tube template-switch reverse transcription to make cDNA. The TRGC primer was designed to target TRGC1 and TRGC2 alike. TCRdb re-identified clones in the reads via CATT. The sample records hundreds of gamma-chain clones, 2% to 2.5% being singletons. The specimen was gamma-delta T cells from blood. Receptors were obtained from a child under 10 years old born to a mother with Toxoplasma gondii infection during pregnancy, either congenitally infected or uninfected (not recorded which).

This clone is labeled as large. The same CDR3 is also encoded by other DNA sequences in this sample. V gene TRGV9 combines with J gene TRGJP. CDR1 is GITISATS, CDR2 ISYDGTV, per germline (reference sequence). The CDR3 runs 16 residues. V lost 0 bases and J lost 6; bases outside the gene matches: 2. The CDR3 sequence: CALWEVRELGKKIKVF. The CDR3 nucleotides are TGTGCCTTGTGGGAGGTGAGAGAGTTGGGCAAAAAAATCAAGGTATTT.

A word on this clone: The translation of this DNA and the TCRdb protein of a much larger clone differ at residue 9, probably owing to a read error; the protein shown here is translated from the DNA. The chain recombines TRGV9 with TRGJP. The CDR3 covers 15 residues. In germline, CDR1 is GITISATS, CDR2 ISYDGTV (reference sequence). In DNA, the CDR3 is TGTGCCTTGTGGGTTTTGGAGTTGGACAAAAAAATCAAGGTATTT. This translates into CALWVLELDKKIKVF.

This clone was detected a few times. TCRdb pairs this DNA with a much larger clone's protein that differs at residue 7, likely a read error; the protein shown was translated from the DNA. Although no V gene was called, TRGJ1 or TRGJ2 is the J gene. CDR3 length: 13 residues. The CDR3 spells CATWDGPGYKKLF. CDR3 in DNA: TGTGCCACCTGGGACGGGCCGGGGTATAAGAAACTCTTT.

This clone is large. V and J are TRGV8 and TRGJP1. This CDR3 is 15 amino acids long. The V and J ends lost 4 bases and 8 bases, in that order; junction bases with no gene match: 13. Germline CDR1 is VENAVY and CDR2 is YDSYNSRV. The CDR3 coding sequence is TGTGCCACCTGGGACAGCCATCCAGAGGGTTGGTTCAAGATATTT. It yields the protein CATWDSHPEGWFKIF.

By share, this clone counts as large (0.1 to 1%). The chain combines TRGV2 with TRGJ1 or TRGJ2. Germline V lookup: CDR1 EGSNGY, CDR2 YDSYNSKV. CDR3 length equals 16 residues. Trimming removed 1 base from V and 0 bases from J; junction bases left unmatched: 9. The CDR3, as DNA: TGTGCCACCTGGGACGGACCCCCACCGAATTATTATAAGAAACTCTTT. This translates into CATWDGPPPNYYKKLF.

A word on this clone: For this DNA, TCRdb reports the protein of a much larger clone, which diverges at residue 14, most likely from a read error; the protein presented here is translated directly from the DNA. J is TRGJP and V is TRGV9. Looked up from germline, CDR1 is GITISATS and CDR2 is ISYDGTV (reference sequence). The CDR3 is 15 amino acids. CDR3 amino acids: CALWVLELGKKIKLF. As DNA, the CDR3 is TGTGCCTTGTGGGTTTTGGAGTTGGGCAAAAAAATCAAGCTATTT.

In this sample, this clone is large. This chain uses TRGV9 with TRGJP. V was clipped by 3 bases and J by 7 bases; unmatched bases: 9. In germline, CDR1 is GITISATS, CDR2 ISYDGTV (reference sequence). This CDR3 is built from 17 residues. The CDR3 sequence is CALWEPTRELGKKIKVF. The CDR3 nucleotides read TGTGCCTTGTGGGAGCCCACCCGGGAGTTGGGCAAAAAAATCAAGGTATTT.